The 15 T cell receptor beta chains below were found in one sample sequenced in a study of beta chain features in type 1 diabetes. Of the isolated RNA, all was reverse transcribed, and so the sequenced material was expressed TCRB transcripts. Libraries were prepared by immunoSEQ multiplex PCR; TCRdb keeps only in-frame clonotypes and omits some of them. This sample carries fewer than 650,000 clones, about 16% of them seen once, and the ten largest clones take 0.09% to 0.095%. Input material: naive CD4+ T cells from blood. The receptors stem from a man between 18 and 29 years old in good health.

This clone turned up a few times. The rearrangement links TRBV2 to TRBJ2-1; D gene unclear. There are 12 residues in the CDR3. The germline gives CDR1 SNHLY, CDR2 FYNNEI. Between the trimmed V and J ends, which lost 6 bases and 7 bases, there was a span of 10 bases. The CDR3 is CASSAAGNEQFF. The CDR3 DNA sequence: TGTGCCAGCAGCGCGGCCGGGAATGAGCAGTTCTTC.

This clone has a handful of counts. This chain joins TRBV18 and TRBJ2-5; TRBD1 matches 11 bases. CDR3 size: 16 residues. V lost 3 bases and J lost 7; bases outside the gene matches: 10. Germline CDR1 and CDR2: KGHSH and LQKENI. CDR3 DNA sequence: TGTGCCAGCTCACCGGCCGGGACAGGGGGATTTGGGACCCAGTACTTC. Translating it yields CASSPAGTGGFGTQYF.

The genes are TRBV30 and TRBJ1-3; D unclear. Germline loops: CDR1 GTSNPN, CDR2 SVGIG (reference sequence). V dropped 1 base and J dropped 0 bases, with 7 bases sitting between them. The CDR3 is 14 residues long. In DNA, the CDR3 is TGTGCCTGGAGTGACTGGGTCTCTGGAAACACCATATATTTT. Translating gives CAWSDWVSGNTIYF.

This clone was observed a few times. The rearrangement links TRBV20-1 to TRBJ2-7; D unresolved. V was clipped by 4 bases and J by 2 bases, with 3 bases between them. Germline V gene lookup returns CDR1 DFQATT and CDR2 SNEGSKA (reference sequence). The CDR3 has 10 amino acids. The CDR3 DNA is TGCAGTGCTACTCCCTACGAGCAGTACTTC. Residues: CSATPYEQYF.

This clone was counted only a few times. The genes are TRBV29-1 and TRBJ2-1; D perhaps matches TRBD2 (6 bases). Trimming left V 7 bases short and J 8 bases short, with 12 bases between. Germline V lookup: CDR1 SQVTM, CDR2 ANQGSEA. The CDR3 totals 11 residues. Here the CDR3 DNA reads TGCAGCGGACCGGAGGGCGATGAGCAGTTCTTC. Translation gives CSGPEGDEQFF.

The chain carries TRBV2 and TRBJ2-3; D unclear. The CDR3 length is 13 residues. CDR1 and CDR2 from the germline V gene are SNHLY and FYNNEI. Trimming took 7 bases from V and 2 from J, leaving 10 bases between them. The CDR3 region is CASTQDVTDTQYF. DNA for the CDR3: TGTGCCAGCACTCAGGATGTCACAGATACGCAGTATTTT.

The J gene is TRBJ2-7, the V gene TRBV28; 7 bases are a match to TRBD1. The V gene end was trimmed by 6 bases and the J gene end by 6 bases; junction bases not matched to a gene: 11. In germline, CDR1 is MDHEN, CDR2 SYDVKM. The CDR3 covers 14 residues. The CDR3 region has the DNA TGTGCCAGCAGCACCCAGGGGGTAGGAGGCGAGCAGTACTTC. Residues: CASSTQGVGGEQYF.

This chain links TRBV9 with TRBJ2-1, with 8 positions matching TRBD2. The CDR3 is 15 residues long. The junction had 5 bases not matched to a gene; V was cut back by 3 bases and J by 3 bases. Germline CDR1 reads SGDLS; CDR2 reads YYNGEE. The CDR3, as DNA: TGTGCCAGCAGCGCGGGACTAGATGACTACAATGAGCAGTTCTTC. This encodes CASSAGLDDYNEQFF.

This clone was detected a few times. In DNA form, the CDR3 reads TGCGCCAGCAGCCAAGGGCCTAGCGGGGGGCAAGAGACCCAGTACTTC. It yields the protein CASSQGPSGGQETQYF. The chain recombines TRBV4-3 with TRBJ2-5; 11 nucleotides align to TRBD2. Germline CDR1 LGHNA, CDR2 YSLEER. The ends lost 1 base at V and 2 bases at J; junction bases unmatched: 3. This CDR3 has 16 amino acids.

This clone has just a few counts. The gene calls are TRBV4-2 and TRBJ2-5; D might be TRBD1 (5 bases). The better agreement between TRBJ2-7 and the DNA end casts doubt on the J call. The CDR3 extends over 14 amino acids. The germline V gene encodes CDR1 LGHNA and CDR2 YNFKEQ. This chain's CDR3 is CASSQGQGSYEQYF. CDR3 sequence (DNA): TGTGCCAGCAGCCAAGGGCAGGGCTCCTACGAGCAGTACTTC.

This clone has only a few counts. The CDR3: CASSSQGQGSHEQYF. CDR3 in DNA: TGTGCCAGCAGCTCCCAGGGACAGGGATCTCACGAGCAGTACTTC. The V call is TRBV7-2, the J call TRBJ2-7; 9 bases map to TRBD1. Germline lookup yields CDR1 SGHTA and CDR2 FQGNSA. This CDR3 contains 15 residues. Trimming at V came to 4 bases and at J to 5 bases, leaving 9 bases not matched to a gene. The variable domain in full, completed from reference TRBV7-2 and TRBJ2-7, reads GAGVSQSPSNKVTEKGKDVELRCDPISGHTALYWYRQSLGQGLEFLIYFQGNSAPDKSGLPSDRFSAERTGGSVSTLTIQRTQQEDSAVYLCASSSQGQGSHEQYFGPGTRLTVT.

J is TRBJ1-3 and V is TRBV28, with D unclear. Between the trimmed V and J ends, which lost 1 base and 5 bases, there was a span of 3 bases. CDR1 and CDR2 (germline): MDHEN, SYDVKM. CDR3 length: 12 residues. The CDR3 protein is CASSLYRNTIYF. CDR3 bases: TGTGCCAGCAGTTTATATCGAAACACCATATATTTT. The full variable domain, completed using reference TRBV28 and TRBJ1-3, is DVKVTQSSRYLVKRTGEKVFLECVQDMDHENMFWYRQDPGLGLRLIYFSYDVKMKEKGDIPEGYSVSREKKERFSLILESASTNQTSMYLCASSLYRNTIYFGEGSWLTVV.

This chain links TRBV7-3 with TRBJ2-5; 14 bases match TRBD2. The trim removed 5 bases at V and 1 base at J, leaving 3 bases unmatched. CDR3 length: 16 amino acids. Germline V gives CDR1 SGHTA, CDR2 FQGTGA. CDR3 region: CASSSGLAGGQETQYF. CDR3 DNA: TGTGCCAGCAGCAGCGGACTAGCGGGGGGCCAAGAGACCCAGTACTTC.

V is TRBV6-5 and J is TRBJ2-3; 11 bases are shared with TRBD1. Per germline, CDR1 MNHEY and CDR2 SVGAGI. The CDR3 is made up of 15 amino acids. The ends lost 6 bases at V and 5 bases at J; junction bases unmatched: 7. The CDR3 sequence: CASSPGQGAGDTQYF. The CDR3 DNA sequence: TGTGCCAGCAGCCCCGGACAGGGGGCGGGAGATACGCAGTATTTT.

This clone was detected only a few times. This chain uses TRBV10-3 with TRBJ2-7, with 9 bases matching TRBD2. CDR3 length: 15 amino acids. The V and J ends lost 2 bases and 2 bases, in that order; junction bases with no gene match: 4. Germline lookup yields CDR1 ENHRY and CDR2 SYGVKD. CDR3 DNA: TGTGCCATCAGTGAGGCAAGCGGGAGGACCTACGAGCAGTACTTC. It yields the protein CAISEASGRTYEQYF.